This T cell receptor beta chain was identified in a study of metastatic and nonmetastatic thyroid tumors. Study overall: Peripheral blood and tumor or nodule samples from malignant and benign thyroid patients were compared.

TCRdb ran MiXCR on the PCR reads. The table shows about 28,000 clones, with 20% to 25% occurring only once. V was cut by 3 bases and J by 4 bases, with 16 bases left in between. There are 16 residues in the CDR3. From germline, CDR1 is MDHEN and CDR2 SYDVKM. The study's findings and limits: Reported TCR beta diversity, measured in blood and tumor, was significantly higher for malignant thyroid tumors than for benign nodules.

As for this clone: Its antigen is unknown.

All patients reached thyroid surgery having received no treatment beforehand. Specimen: blood. This TCR was sampled from a female donor with papillary thyroid cancer or a benign thyroid nodule (not recorded which). Some clones in this sample may be carry-over from other donors' samples. The J gene is TRBJ1-5, the V gene TRBV28; weak D call: TRBD1 (5 bases). The CDR3 coding sequence is TGTGCCAGCAGTTTTTGGGACGGGGTCGGAAATCAGCCCCAGCATTTT. Its protein product is CASSFWDGVGNQPQHF. The full variable domain, with the rest looked up from reference TRBV28 and TRBJ1-5, is DVKVTQSSRYLVKRTGEKVFLECVQDMDHENMFWYRQDPGLGLRLIYFSYDVKMKEKGDIPEGYSVSREKKERFSLILESASTNQTSMYLCASSFWDGVGNQPQHFGDGTRLSIL.